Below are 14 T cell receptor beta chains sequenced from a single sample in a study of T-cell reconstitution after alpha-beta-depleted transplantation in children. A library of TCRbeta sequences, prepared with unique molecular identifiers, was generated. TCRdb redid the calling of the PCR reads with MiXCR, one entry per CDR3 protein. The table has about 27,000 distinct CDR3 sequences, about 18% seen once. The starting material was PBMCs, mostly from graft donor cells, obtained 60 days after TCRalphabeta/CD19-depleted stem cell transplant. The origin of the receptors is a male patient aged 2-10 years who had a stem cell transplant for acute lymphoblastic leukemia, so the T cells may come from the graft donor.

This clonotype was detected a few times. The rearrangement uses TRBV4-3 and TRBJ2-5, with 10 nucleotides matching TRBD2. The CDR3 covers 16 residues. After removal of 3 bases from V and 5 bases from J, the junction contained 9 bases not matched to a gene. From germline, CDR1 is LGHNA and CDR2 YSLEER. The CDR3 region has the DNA TGCGCCAGCAGCCAGGAGGAAGCGGGGGGGCAGGAGACCCAGTACTTC. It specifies CASSQEEAGGQETQYF.

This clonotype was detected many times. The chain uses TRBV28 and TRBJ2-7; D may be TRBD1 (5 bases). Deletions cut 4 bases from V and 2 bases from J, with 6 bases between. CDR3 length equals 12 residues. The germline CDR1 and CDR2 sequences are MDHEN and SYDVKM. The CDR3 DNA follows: TGTGCCAGCAGTTGGACAACCTACGAGCAGTACTTC. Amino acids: CASSWTTYEQYF.

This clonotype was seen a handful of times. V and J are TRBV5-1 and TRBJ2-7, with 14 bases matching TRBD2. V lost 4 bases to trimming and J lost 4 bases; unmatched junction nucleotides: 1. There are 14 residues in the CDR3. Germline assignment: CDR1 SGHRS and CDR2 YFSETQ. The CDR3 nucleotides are TGCGCCAGCAGCGGGACTAGCGGGGGTTACGAGCAGTACTTC. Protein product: CASSGTSGGYEQYF.

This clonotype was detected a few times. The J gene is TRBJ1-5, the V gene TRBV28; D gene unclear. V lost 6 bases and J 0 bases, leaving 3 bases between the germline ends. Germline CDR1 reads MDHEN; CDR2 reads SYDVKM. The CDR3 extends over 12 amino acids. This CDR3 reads CASSRSNQPQHF. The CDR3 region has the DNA TGTGCCAGCAGCCGTAGCAATCAGCCCCAGCATTTT.

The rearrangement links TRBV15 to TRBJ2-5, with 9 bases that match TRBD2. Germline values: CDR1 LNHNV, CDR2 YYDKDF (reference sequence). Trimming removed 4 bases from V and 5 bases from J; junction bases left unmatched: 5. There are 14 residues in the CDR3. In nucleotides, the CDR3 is TGTGCCACCAGCAACCGGGCGGGGGGGGAGACCCAGTACTTC. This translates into CATSNRAGGETQYF.

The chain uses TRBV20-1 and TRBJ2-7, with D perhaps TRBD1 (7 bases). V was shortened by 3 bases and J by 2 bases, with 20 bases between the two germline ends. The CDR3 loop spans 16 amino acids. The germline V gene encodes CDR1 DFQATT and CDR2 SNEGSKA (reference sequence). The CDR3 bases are TGCAGTGCTAGCACCCAGGGACAGACTAGACCCTACGAGCAGTACTTC. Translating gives CSASTQGQTRPYEQYF.

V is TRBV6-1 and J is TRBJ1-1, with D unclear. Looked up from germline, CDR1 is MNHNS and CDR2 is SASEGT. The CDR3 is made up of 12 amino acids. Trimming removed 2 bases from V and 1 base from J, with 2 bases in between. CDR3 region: CASSEWNTEAFF. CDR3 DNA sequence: TGTGCCAGCAGTGAATGGAACACTGAAGCTTTCTTT.

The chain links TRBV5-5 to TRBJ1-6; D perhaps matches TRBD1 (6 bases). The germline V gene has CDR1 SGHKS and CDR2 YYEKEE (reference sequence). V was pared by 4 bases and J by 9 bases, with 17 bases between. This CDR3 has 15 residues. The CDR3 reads CASSQEGGEGSPLHF. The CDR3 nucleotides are TGTGCCAGCAGCCAGGAGGGGGGCGAAGGTTCACCCCTCCACTTT.

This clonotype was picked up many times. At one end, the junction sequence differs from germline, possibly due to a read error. The CDR3 nucleotides read TGTGCTAGCAGCTCGGGACTAGCGGGGGGGGATACGCAGTATTTT. Protein product: CASSSGLAGGDTQYF. The chain links TRBV7-7 to TRBJ2-3, with 16 bases identical to TRBD2. In germline, CDR1 is SSHAT, CDR2 FNYEAQ (reference sequence). The CDR3 totals 15 residues.

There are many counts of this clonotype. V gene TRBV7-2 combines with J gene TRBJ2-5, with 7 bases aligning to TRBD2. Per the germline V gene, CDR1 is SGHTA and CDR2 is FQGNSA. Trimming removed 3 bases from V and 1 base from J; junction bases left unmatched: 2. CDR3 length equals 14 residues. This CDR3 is CASSLGGSQETQYF. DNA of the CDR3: TGTGCCAGCAGCTTGGGCGGGAGCCAAGAGACCCAGTACTTC.

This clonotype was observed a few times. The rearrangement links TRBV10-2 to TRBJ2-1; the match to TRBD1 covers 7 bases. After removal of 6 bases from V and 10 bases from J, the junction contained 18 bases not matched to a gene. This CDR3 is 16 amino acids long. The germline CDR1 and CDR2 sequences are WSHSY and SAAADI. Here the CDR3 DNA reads TGCGCCAGCAGCCGCCCGACAGGGAGAGGGGTGGGGGAGCAGTTCTTC. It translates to CASSRPTGRGVGEQFF.

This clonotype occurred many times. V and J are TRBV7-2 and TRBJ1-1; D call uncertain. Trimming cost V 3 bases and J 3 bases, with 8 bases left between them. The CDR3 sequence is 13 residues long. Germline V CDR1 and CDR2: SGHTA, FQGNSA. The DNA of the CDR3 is TGTGCCAGCAGCTTGGACCGGCACACTGAAGCTTTCTTT. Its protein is CASSLDRHTEAFF. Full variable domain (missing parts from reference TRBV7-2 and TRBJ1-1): GAGVSQSPSNKVTEKGKDVELRCDPISGHTALYWYRQSLGQGLEFLIYFQGNSAPDKSGLPSDRFSAERTGGSVSTLTIQRTQQEDSAVYLCASSLDRHTEAFFGQGTRLTVV.

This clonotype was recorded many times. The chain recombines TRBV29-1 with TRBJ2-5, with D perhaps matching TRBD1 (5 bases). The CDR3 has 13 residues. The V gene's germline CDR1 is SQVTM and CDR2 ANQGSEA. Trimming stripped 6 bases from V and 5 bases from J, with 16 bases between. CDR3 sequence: CSVPDKNKETQYF. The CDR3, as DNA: TGCAGCGTACCGGACAAGAACAAGGAGACCCAGTACTTC.

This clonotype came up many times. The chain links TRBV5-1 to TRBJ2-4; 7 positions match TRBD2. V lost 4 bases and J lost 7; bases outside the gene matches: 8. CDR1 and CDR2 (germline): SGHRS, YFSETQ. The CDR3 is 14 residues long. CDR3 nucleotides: TGCGCCAGCAGCACCGGCGGGGGAGGCAACATTCAGTACTTC. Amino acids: CASSTGGGGNIQYF.